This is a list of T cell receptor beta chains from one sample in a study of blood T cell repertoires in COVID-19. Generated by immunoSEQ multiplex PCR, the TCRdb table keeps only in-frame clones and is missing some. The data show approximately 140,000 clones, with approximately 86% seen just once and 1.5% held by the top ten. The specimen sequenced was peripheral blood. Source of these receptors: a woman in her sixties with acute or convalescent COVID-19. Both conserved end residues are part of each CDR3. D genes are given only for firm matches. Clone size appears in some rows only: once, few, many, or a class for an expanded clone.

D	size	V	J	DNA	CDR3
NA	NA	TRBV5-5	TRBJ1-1	TGTGCCAGCAGCTTAGGGTCAGGGACTGAAGCTTTCTTT	CASSLGSGTEAFF
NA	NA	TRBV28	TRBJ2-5	TGTGCCAGCAGTTTATCAGGGGTCCAAGAGACCCAGTACTTC	CASSLSGVQETQYF
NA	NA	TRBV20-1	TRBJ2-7	TGCAGTGCTAGTGCTTCTGACTTCGAGCAGTACTTC	CSASASDFEQYF
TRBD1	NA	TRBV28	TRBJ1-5	TGTGCCAGCAGGGACAGGGTCAGCAATCAGCCCCAGCATTTT	CASRDRVSNQPQHF
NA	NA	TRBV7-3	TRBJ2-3	TGTGCCAGTAGTCGCGGGTTGGGAACAGATACGCAGTATTTT	CASSRGLGTDTQYF
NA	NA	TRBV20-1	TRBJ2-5	TGCAGTGCTCCTCCCTCAGAGACCCAGTACTTC	CSAPPSETQYF
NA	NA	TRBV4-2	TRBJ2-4	TGTGCCAGCAGCCAAGGGGACTCAAACATTCAGTACTTC	CASSQGDSNIQYF
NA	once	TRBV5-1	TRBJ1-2	TGCGCCAGCAGCTTGGTACAGGGAAACTATGGCTACACCTTC	CASSLVQGNYGYTF
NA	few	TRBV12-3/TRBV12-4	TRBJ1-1	TGTGCCAGCAGTTGGGGCGCTGAAGCTTTCTTT	CASSWGAEAFF
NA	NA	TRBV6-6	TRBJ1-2	TGTGCCAGCGTATCGTCGCGGGACTATGGCTACACCTTC	CASVSSRDYGYTF
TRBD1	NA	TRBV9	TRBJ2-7	TGTGCCAGCAGCGTAGACGGCAGGGGGTACGACGAGCAGTACTTC	CASSVDGRGYDEQYF